This entry lists 25 T cell receptor beta chains sequenced from one sample in a study of T cell repertoires in aging, cancer and after chemotherapy (dated by TCRdb to the late 2010s). TCR beta rearrangements were amplified from genomic DNA isolated from peripheral blood, not from sorted cells or RNA. The listed sequencing device is Illumina MiSeq. Rearranged TRB sequences spanning V, D and J segments were amplified by multiplex touch-down PCR using a mixed TRB-A/B primer pool. TCRdb reran the public reads through fastp at Q25 and MiXCR, keeping productive beta chains. A single entry per CDR3 protein holds the most common genes and DNA from its merged rows. This sample has approximately 1,500 distinct CDR3 sequences in its table, and approximately 25% of those were observed once. The ten largest account for approximately 18% of the sample. The sample consisted of blood. The receptors were gathered from a human donor with a solid tumor.

This clonotype is medium-sized in the sample. This chain connects TRBV6-1 to TRBJ1-1, with D unclear. The CDR3 runs to 14 residues. The germline gives CDR1 MNHNS, CDR2 SASEGT. The germline V and J ends were trimmed by 6 bases and 0 bases, with 11 bases remaining between them. CDR3 loop: CASSPMLMNTEAFF. CDR3 sequence (DNA): TGTGCCAGCAGCCCCATGCTAATGAACACTGAAGCTTTCTTT.

This clonotype is classed as medium-sized. The chain couples TRBV6-5 to TRBJ1-1, with 8 bases fitting TRBD1. V was clipped by 8 bases and J by 4 bases; unmatched bases: 6. CDR1 and CDR2 (germline): MNHEY, SVGAGI. CDR3 length: 13 residues. The CDR3 protein is CASRWDRRTEAFF. In nucleotides, the CDR3 is TGTGCCAGCCGATGGGACAGGCGCACTGAAGCTTTCTTT.

This clonotype is classed as medium-sized. The chain is built from TRBV27 and TRBJ1-6, with D hard to call. V was shortened by 6 bases and J by 4 bases, with 13 bases between the two germline ends. CDR1 MNHEY and CDR2 SMNVEV come from the germline V gene (reference sequence). This CDR3 has 15 amino acids. The CDR3 region is CASRVTPGYNSPLHF. The CDR3 nucleotides are TGTGCCAGCAGAGTTACTCCTGGGTATAATTCACCCCTCCACTTT.

This clonotype was picked up a small number of times. Given a much more abundant clone one base away, this may be a read error. V is TRBV12-3 or TRBV12-4 and J is TRBJ1-3; D remains ambiguous. The CDR3 is 13 amino acids. V was pared by 9 bases and J by 4 bases, with 13 bases between. For the CDR3, the DNA is TGTGCCAGAAGGCCCTTTCAGGGAAACACCATATATTTT. Protein: CARRPFQGNTIYF.

The chain recombines TRBV6-6 with TRBJ2-3; D call uncertain. The CDR3 covers 15 residues. Germline V gene sequence: CDR1 MNHNY, CDR2 SVGAGI (reference sequence). The V and J ends lost 6 bases and 2 bases respectively, with 15 bases between them. CDR3 sequence: CASSYRSRHTDTQYF. The CDR3, as DNA: TGTGCCAGCAGCTACCGGTCCCGACACACAGATACGCAGTATTTT.

This clonotype is medium-sized (0.01 to 0.1%) in the sample. The chain employs TRBV20-1 and TRBJ2-7; TRBD2 matches 7 bases. J lost 0 bases, V lost 5 bases, and 4 bases had no gene match. The germline gives CDR1 DFQATT, CDR2 SNEGSKA (reference sequence). The length of the CDR3 is 13 residues. CDR3 DNA sequence: TGCAGTGCTCGGACTAGTAGCTCCTACGAGCAGTACTTC. It codes for CSARTSSSYEQYF.

In DNA, the CDR3 is TGTGCCAGCTCACACACTGGGGAGGAAGATACGCAGTATTTT. Residues: CASSHTGEEDTQYF. This chain uses TRBV18 with TRBJ2-3; a weak D match, TRBD2 (6 bases). Germline V CDR1 and CDR2: KGHSH, LQKENI. CDR3 length equals 14 residues. V was trimmed by 4 bases and J by 5 bases, leaving 13 bases between them.

By share, this clonotype counts as large. V and J are TRBV20-1 and TRBJ2-5; TRBD1 matches 9 bases. V lost 5 bases to trimming and J lost 5 bases; unmatched junction nucleotides: 3. The CDR3 has 12 residues. Germline loops: CDR1 DFQATT, CDR2 SNEGSKA (reference sequence). CDR3 bases: TGCAGTGCTTTCGGACAGGGGGAGACCCAGTACTTC. Amino acid sequence: CSAFGQGETQYF.

This clonotype turned up a few times. The chain is built from TRBV11-2 and TRBJ2-3; no reliable D call. Germline V lookup: CDR1 SGHAT, CDR2 FQNNGV. V was shortened by 0 bases and J by 2 bases, with 6 bases between the two germline ends. The CDR3 is 14 residues long. The CDR3 DNA reads as TGTGCCAGCAGCTTAGAAAGTTACACAGATACGCAGTATTTT. This sequence encodes CASSLESYTDTQYF.

This clonotype is classed as medium-sized. The rearrangement joins TRBV27 to TRBJ2-1; 7 bases map to TRBD2. V lost 6 bases and J lost 4; bases outside the gene matches: 15. The CDR3 length is 17 residues. Germline CDR1 reads MNHEY; CDR2 reads SMNVEV (reference sequence). The CDR3 region is CASSRLIAGLSYNEQFF. The CDR3 DNA follows: TGTGCCAGCAGCCGCCTAATAGCGGGTCTTTCGTACAATGAGCAGTTCTTC.

This clonotype is large (0.1 to 1%) within its sample. The CDR3 DNA sequence: TGTGCCAGCAGTTATCGGGGTGCGGGCAATCAGCCCCAGCATTTT. Protein product: CASSYRGAGNQPQHF. The V call is TRBV6-5, the J call TRBJ1-5; D unclear. The CDR3 has 15 amino acids. CDR1 is MNHEY and CDR2 is SVGAGI in the germline V gene. V lost 3 bases and J lost 2, with 11 bases in between.

This clonotype is labeled medium-sized. This sequence joins TRBV7-6 and TRBJ2-7; tentatively, D is TRBD1 (6 bases). The V gene's germline CDR1 is SGHVS and CDR2 FNYEAQ. V gave up 5 bases and J gave up 2 bases, with 13 bases separating them. This CDR3 has 14 residues. Here the CDR3 reads CASSPGQRAYEQYF. The CDR3 coding sequence is TGTGCCAGCAGCCCTGGACAGAGAGCCTACGAGCAGTACTTC.

In its sample, this clonotype was seen many times. This chain uses TRBV7-9 with TRBJ2-5, with D perhaps TRBD1 (5 bases). The germline V and J ends were trimmed by 2 bases and 1 base, with 11 bases remaining between them. The CDR3 sequence is 15 residues long. Germline-derived CDR1 and CDR2 are SEHNR and FQNEAQ (reference sequence). DNA for the CDR3: TGTGCCAGCAGCTTAAGCAGGGTCGGCCAAGAGACCCAGTACTTC. It specifies CASSLSRVGQETQYF.

This clonotype is classed as medium-sized (0.01 to 0.1%). The V call is TRBV10-3, the J call TRBJ2-7, with a possible D match to TRBD1 (5 bases). Germline V lookup: CDR1 ENHRY, CDR2 SYGVKD. The CDR3 contains 13 residues. V was trimmed by 6 bases and J by 0 bases, leaving 9 bases between them. The CDR3 bases are TGTGCCATCAGGGAACAGGACTCCTACGAGCAGTACTTC. Protein: CAIREQDSYEQYF.

In the case of this clonotype: This may be a read error: a much more frequent sequence differs by one nucleotide. The chain couples TRBV4-2 to TRBJ2-2; D perhaps matches TRBD1 (6 bases). The CDR3 covers 14 residues. Trimming removed 1 base at V and 7 bases at J, with 10 bases between. Germline CDR1 reads LGHNA; CDR2 reads YNFKEQ. For the CDR3, the DNA is TGTGCCAGCAGCCAAGGACAGGACAACGGGGAGCTGTTTTTT. It encodes CASSQGQDNGELFF.

The chain uses TRBV20-1 and TRBJ2-7; 7 nucleotides line up with TRBD1. CDR1 is DFQATT, CDR2 SNEGSKA, per germline (reference sequence). The CDR3 has 14 residues. Trimming took 6 bases from V and 0 from J; bases not matched to a gene: 8. CDR3: CSATDRLSSYEQYF. Here the CDR3 DNA reads TGCAGTGCAACGGACAGGTTGAGCTCCTACGAGCAGTACTTC.

This clonotype is medium-sized within its sample. This sequence joins TRBV20-1 and TRBJ2-3; D is uncertain. There are 12 residues in the CDR3. Trimming left V 0 bases short and J 4 bases short, with 5 bases between. CDR1 and CDR2 (germline): DFQATT, SNEGSKA (reference sequence). CDR3 in DNA: TGCAGTGCTAGAGATCGGGCAGATACGCAGTATTTT. It yields the protein CSARDRADTQYF.

This clonotype ranks as medium-sized. The chain combines TRBV6-2 or TRBV6-3 with TRBJ1-4, with D unclear. V lost 0 bases and J lost 4, with 12 bases in between. Germline values: CDR1 MNHEY, CDR2 SVGEGT. The CDR3 consists of 16 residues. CDR3 DNA: TGTGCCAGCAGTTACTCTTTGGCCCATCTTAATGAAAAACTGTTTTTT. This sequence encodes CASSYSLAHLNEKLFF.

This clonotype was seen just once. The rearrangement links TRBV5-4 to TRBJ2-1; 9 bases agree with TRBD1. V lost 4 bases, J lost 7 bases, and 12 bases stayed unmatched. CDR3 length equals 16 residues. Germline loops: CDR1 SGHNT, CDR2 YYREEE (reference sequence). CDR3 protein: CASSEGDREDLNEQFF. In DNA form, the CDR3 reads TGTGCCAGCAGCGAAGGGGACAGGGAGGACCTAAATGAGCAGTTCTTC. The variable domain in full, completed from reference TRBV5-4 and TRBJ2-1, reads ETGVTQSPTHLIKTRGQQVTLRCSSQSGHNTVSWYQQALGQGPQFIFQYYREEENGRGNFPPRFSGLQFPNYSSELNVNALELDDSALYLCASSEGDREDLNEQFFGPGTRLTVL.

This clonotype has more than one count but fewer than ten. J is TRBJ1-3 and V is TRBV18; D is ambiguous. The CDR3 has 13 residues. Germline loops: CDR1 KGHSH, CDR2 LQKENI. V gave up 3 bases and J gave up 8 bases, with 11 bases separating them. The DNA for the CDR3 is TGTGCCAGCTCACCCACACCCCGGGACACCATATATTTT. It is translated as CASSPTPRDTIYF. The full variable domain, rest sourced from reference TRBV18 and TRBJ1-3, is NAGVMQNPRHLVRRRGQEARLRCSPMKGHSHVYWYRQLPEEGLKFMVYLQKENIIDESGMPKERFSAEFPKEGPSILRIQQVVRGDSAAYFCASSPTPRDTIYFGEGSWLTVV.

In its sample, this clonotype is large. The chain employs TRBV6-1 and TRBJ2-1; D gene unclear. V lost 8 bases and J lost 10, with 15 bases in between. Germline values: CDR1 MNHNS, CDR2 SASEGT. This CDR3 contains 12 residues. The CDR3 here is CASLRWAYEQFF. CDR3 DNA sequence: TGTGCCAGCCTTAGGTGGGCGTACGAGCAGTTCTTC.

In this sample, this clonotype is medium-sized. This rearrangement joins TRBV5-1 to TRBJ2-5; D gene uncertain. The CDR3 is 14 amino acids. Germline CDR1 reads SGHRS; CDR2 reads YFSETQ. V lost 2 bases and J 4 bases, leaving 12 bases between the germline ends. The chain's CDR3 is CASSFRLDPETQYF. CDR3 in DNA: TGCGCCAGCAGCTTTAGGCTAGATCCAGAGACCCAGTACTTC.

The rearrangement links TRBV6-1 to TRBJ2-7; D is undetermined. The CDR3 contains 12 residues. Trimming pared 2 bases from V and 4 bases from J, leaving 6 bases between. CDR1 and CDR2 (germline): MNHNS, SASEGT. The CDR3 region has the DNA TGTGCCAGCAGTGAACAGGAATACGAGCAGTACTTC. It yields the protein CASSEQEYEQYF.

The chain uses TRBV19 and TRBJ2-1, with 10 bases that match TRBD2. Trimming took 2 bases from V and 4 from J; bases not matched to a gene: 8. The CDR3 is 17 amino acids. Germline values: CDR1 LNHDA, CDR2 SQIVND (reference sequence). In DNA form, the CDR3 reads TGTGCCAGTAGTATAACTAGCGGGGCCGATTCTTACAATGAGCAGTTCTTC. Protein sequence: CASSITSGADSYNEQFF.

This clonotype is medium-sized (0.01 to 0.1%) by share. The chain combines TRBV12-3 or TRBV12-4 with TRBJ2-3, with 7 bases fitting TRBD1. The CDR3 contains 14 residues. Trimming at V came to 3 bases and at J to 2 bases, leaving 2 bases not matched to a gene. The CDR3 DNA is TGTGCCAGCAGTTTGGGACAGAACACAGATACGCAGTATTTT. This encodes CASSLGQNTDTQYF.